The T cell receptor beta chain under discussion was sequenced for a study of T cell responses to AZD1222 COVID-19 vaccine. TCRdb's copy holds only in-frame clones and misses some; the assay was immunoSEQ multiplex PCR. The table lists 100,000 to 150,000 clones, about 89% of them singletons, with roughly a quarter in the top ten. This specimen consisted of peripheral blood, obtained on day 0 of AZD1222 vaccination. The origin of this receptor is an adult in good health.

CDR3 coding DNA: TGCGCCAGCCGGGACACCGGTGCGGACACTGAAGCTTTCTTT. This codes for CASRDTGADTEAFF. The V call is TRBV5-1, the J call TRBJ1-1; D may be TRBD1 (6 bases). Germline assignment: CDR1 SGHRS and CDR2 YFSETQ. This CDR3 has 14 residues. V was cut by 7 bases and J by 3 bases, with 16 bases left in between.